The sequence of this TCR beta chain was determined in a study of OX40 agonist ivuxolimab in advanced cancers. This clone has a handful of counts. Its antigen is unknown. Sequencing was performed with immunoSEQ multiplex PCR; in TCRdb, only in-frame clones are kept and a portion is missing. The sample lists 60,000 to 65,000 clones, 80% to 95% occurring once. Germline values: CDR1 SGHDN, CDR2 FVKESK. Trimming shortened V by 1 base and J by 7 bases, and 11 bases separated the two germline ends. The CDR3 spans 13 residues. With baseline, cycle 4 day 1, and cycle 7 day 1 as timepoints, blood was sampled. Study-level points and caveats: More expanded clones were seen, on average, in CD8+ T cells than in CD4+.

The sample here was CD4+ or CD8+ T cells sorted from blood, taken in a trial of the OX40 agonist ivuxolimab. The TCR originated in an adult with an advanced solid tumor such as melanoma, head and neck, liver or kidney cancer. This chain joins TRBV14 and TRBJ2-7, with a tentative D call TRBD2 (5 bases). The CDR3 reads CASSQVSPGEQYF. CDR3 nucleotide sequence: TGTGCCAGCAGCCAAGTCTCTCCGGGAGAGCAGTACTTC.